The clone carrying this TCR beta chain was seen ten or more times. Its matching antigen is unknown. These data originate in a study of regulatory T cells in long-lasting Graves disease. Study-wide background: With positive TSH receptor antibodies and over 5 years of antithyroid drugs, Graves' disease was considered persistent.

Overall study results and limits: Persistent disease preferred TRBV28, TRBJ1-2 and TRBJ2-5; new disease, TRBV20-1 and TRBJ2-1. In persistent patients, shared public clonotypes (about 2,800) outnumbered those in new patients (around 1,000).

The time point denotes: persistent/refractory GD, antithyroid drugs over 5 years with positive TRAb. RNA extracted from PBMCs served as the sequencing template. The germline V and J ends were trimmed by 7 bases and 7 bases, with 7 bases remaining between them. This CDR3 is built from 11 residues. Germline CDR1 and CDR2: MDHEN and SYDVKM. According to the study, TCR beta libraries were built with iRepertoire HTBI primers and CDR3-region Arm-PCR. Each CDR3 protein is one row after TCRdb ran MiXCR on the multiplex PCR reads. The sample lists 350,000 to 450,000 distinct CDR3 sequences; 23% were seen once.

The chain employs TRBV28 and TRBJ2-2, with D hard to call. This specimen consisted of peripheral blood mononuclear cells (PBMCs), obtained when the disease was refractory, from a patient treated with antithyroid drugs. The receptor's source is a woman in her forties with Graves disease. This CDR3 is CASTPDGELFF. As DNA, the CDR3 is TGTGCCAGCACTCCTGACGGGGAGCTGTTTTTT.